These T cell receptor beta chains were read from a single sample in a study of blood T cell repertoires in COVID-19. Produced via immunoSEQ multiplex PCR; TCRdb's table is partial and in-frame only. In the table there are more than 85,000 clones, around nine tenths of which are singletons. Sequencing was carried out using peripheral blood. Receptors originate from a man aged 70-80 years with acute or convalescent COVID-19. CDR3s include the opening cysteine and the closing phenylalanine or tryptophan. A D gene is named only where the DNA matches it firmly. Clone sizes are given selectively: once, few, many, or a class where the clone is expanded.

- - TRBJ1-5 TRBV11-2 CASSQAGQTDQPQHF TGTGCCAGCAGCCAGGCAGGGCAGACTGATCAGCCCCAGCATTTT
- - TRBJ1-1 TRBV6-5 CASSYGIYRTEAFF TGTGCCAGCAGTTACGGCATATACCGAACTGAAGCTTTCTTT
- - TRBJ1-5 TRBV6-6 CASSDTGTQPQHF TGTGCCAGCAGCGATACAGGGACTCAGCCCCAGCATTTT
TRBD2 - TRBJ2-1 TRBV7-9 CASSSTSGRPGEQFF TGTGCCAGCAGCTCGACTAGCGGGAGGCCGGGGGAGCAGTTCTTC
- - TRBJ2-7 TRBV4-2 CASSQDPYTEQYF TGTGCCAGCAGCCAAGATCCGTACACCGAGCAGTACTTC
- few TRBJ2-1 TRBV11-2 CASSLPGGVVNNEQFF TGTGCCAGCAGCTTACCGGGCGGGGTAGTTAACAATGAGCAGTTCTTC
- - TRBJ1-3 TRBV2 CASRPGGAQGNTIYF TGTGCCAGCAGGCCGGGGGGGGCACAAGGAAACACCATATATTTT
- - TRBJ1-1 TRBV10-1 CASSEFVPGTEAFF TGCGCCAGCAGTGAGTTTGTGCCGGGCACTGAAGCTTTCTTT
TRBD2 - TRBJ2-3 TRBV7-3 CASSLKAGGPDTQYF TGTGCCAGCAGCTTAAAAGCGGGAGGGCCAGATACGCAGTATTTT
TRBD1 - TRBJ1-1 TRBV18 CASSPGTGKTEAFF TGTGCCAGCTCCCCCGGGACAGGGAAAACTGAAGCTTTCTTT
- - TRBJ1-2 TRBV28 CASSLSQALGDGYTF TGTGCCAGCAGTTTAAGCCAGGCCCTCGGGGATGGCTACACCTTC
- - TRBJ2-7 TRBV3-1/TRBV3-2 CASSQAFQLERVCF TGTGCCAGCAGCCAAGCATTCCAGTTGGAGCGGGTTTGCTTC
- - TRBJ1-4 TRBV30 CAWSRLRSGKLFF TGTGCCTGGAGTCGACTTAGGTCTGGAAAACTGTTTTTT
TRBD1 once TRBJ1-5 TRBV5-1 CASSLGQGGNQPQHF TGCGCCAGCAGCTTAGGACAGGGGGGGAATCAGCCCCAGCATTTT
- - TRBJ1-1 TRBV18 CASSPAGRGSSEAFF TGTGCCAGCTCTCCGGCGGGACGCGGGAGTTCAGAGGCTTTCTTT
- - TRBJ2-2 TRBV11-2 CASSPGGELFF TGTGCCAGCAGCCCAGGCGGGGAGCTGTTTTTT
TRBD1 - TRBJ2-1 TRBV28 CASSFYRGTVDEQFF TGTGCCAGCAGTTTTTACAGGGGGACCGTAGATGAGCAGTTCTTC
TRBD1 - TRBJ1-1 TRBV5-1 CASSDRARYTEAFF TGCGCCAGCAGCGACAGGGCTCGGTACACTGAAGCTTTCTTT
TRBD1 - TRBJ2-4 TRBV19 CASRTGGGKNIQYF TGTGCCAGTAGGACAGGGGGCGGCAAAAACATTCAGTACTTC
TRBD1 - TRBJ1-2 TRBV29-1 CSVAGTGGTPLNYGYTF TGCAGCGTAGCCGGGACAGGGGGTACCCCGCTTAACTATGGCTACACCTTC
- - TRBJ1-3 TRBV30 CAWAETGGNTIYF TGTGCCTGGGCTGAAACGGGTGGAAACACCATATATTTT
TRBD1 - TRBJ1-6 TRBV28 CASSQGRAGGGPLHF TGTGCCAGCAGCCAAGGCCGGGCAGGGGGTGGTCCCCTCCACTTT
TRBD1 - TRBJ2-3 TRBV5-1 CASDLGQGTDTQYF TGCGCCAGTGACCTAGGACAGGGAACAGATACGCAGTATTTT
- - TRBJ1-5 TRBV6-5 CASSYPKGGNQPQHF TGTGCCAGCAGTTACCCGAAGGGAGGCAATCAGCCCCAGCATTTT
- - TRBJ1-1 TRBV14 CASSHRVGTEAFF TGTGCCAGCAGCCACAGGGTTGGCACTGAAGCTTTCTTT
- - TRBJ2-1 TRBV24-1 CATSDKTGYNEQFF TGTGCCACCAGTGATAAGACAGGATACAATGAGCAGTTCTTC
- - TRBJ1-2 TRBV12-3/TRBV12-4 CASSFSVYGYTF TGTGCCAGCAGTTTTTCCGTCTATGGCTACACCTTC
TRBD2 - TRBJ2-2 TRBV14 CASSHLPGLENTGELFF TGTGCCAGCAGCCATCTTCCGGGACTAGAGAACACCGGGGAGCTGTTTTTT
- - TRBJ2-2 TRBV3-1/TRBV3-2 CASSQGSGVRTGELFF TGTGCCAGCAGCCAAGGGTCAGGGGTGCGGACCGGGGAGCTGTTTTTT
- - TRBJ1-3 TRBV5-1 CASSSGALGGNTIYF TGCGCCAGCAGCTCAGGGGCTCTGGGAGGAAACACCATATATTTT
TRBD1 - TRBJ2-2 TRBV15 CATRYPQGAGELFF TGTGCCACCAGATACCCGCAGGGGGCCGGGGAGCTGTTTTTT
TRBD2 - TRBJ2-5 TRBV7-9 CASRPSGEEETQYF TGTGCCAGCCGCCCTAGCGGGGAGGAAGAGACCCAGTACTTC
TRBD1 - TRBJ1-1 TRBV5-1 CASSATLSGGAEAFF TGCGCCAGCAGTGCCACCCTCTCAGGGGGTGCTGAAGCTTTCTTT
TRBD2 - TRBJ2-1 TRBV19 CASSIGGGGRASYNEQFF TGTGCCAGTAGTATAGGAGGGGGCGGGAGGGCCTCCTACAATGAGCAGTTCTTC
TRBD1 - TRBJ2-7 TRBV7-2 CASSLGYRGYEQYF TGTGCCAGCAGCTTGGGTTACAGGGGTTACGAGCAGTACTTC
- - TRBJ2-1 TRBV4-1 CASSQDRGGEQFF TGCGCCAGCAGCCAAGATCGAGGCGGTGAGCAGTTCTTC
- - TRBJ2-7 TRBV7-9 CASSAQGNPYEQYF TGTGCCAGCAGTGCGCAGGGAAACCCTTACGAGCAGTACTTC
- - TRBJ2-2 TRBV12-2 CASRLVDQNRALTGELFF TGTGCAAGTCGCTTAGTCGATCAAAACAGGGCCCTCACCGGGGAGCTGTTTTTT
TRBD2 - TRBJ2-7 TRBV19 CASKRELLGSYEQYF TGTGCCAGTAAGCGGGAGTTATTAGGTTCCTACGAGCAGTACTTC
- - TRBJ2-1 TRBV18 CASSPAGTGEQFF TGTGCCAGCTCACCGGCGGGGACCGGGGAGCAGTTCTTC
TRBD1 - TRBJ2-7 TRBV11-3 CASSLAGDRVYEQYF TGTGCCAGCAGCTTAGCGGGGGACAGGGTATACGAGCAGTACTTC
- - TRBJ1-4 TRBV10-3 CAISAGNEKLFF TGTGCCATCAGCGCAGGGAATGAAAAACTGTTTTTT
TRBD1 - TRBJ1-1 TRBV10-2 CASSGRGLAEAFF TGCGCCAGCAGTGGTAGGGGGCTGGCTGAAGCTTTCTTT